Listed here is a single T cell receptor (beta chain). What this receptor recognizes is not known. No clone much larger than this one lies a single base away; base qualities are absent. Via the germline V gene (reference sequence), CDR1 is LNHDA and CDR2 SQIVND. Including the terminal cysteine and phenylalanine, the CDR3 comprises 16 residues. Kept here is only the CDR3 DNA, which spans 48 bases and is read in frame from base 1. The trim is 6 bases for V and 6 bases for J, with a gap of 24 bases between the germline ends. The data were obtained in a study of cytotoxic CD8 clonotypes in ibrutinib-treated CLL (dated by TCRdb to the early 2020s). Concerning the study at large: The cohort was composed of ten to eleven relapsed/refractory and roughly 14 treatment-naive patients; IGHV unmutated status was identified in 17 patients. Partial responses were observed in approximately 24 patients and complete responses in 2; after a median follow-up of 68 months, remission was maintained in approximately 14 patients and progression was observed in around twelve. Every sample from remission and from progressive disease was obtained while the patients were still on ibrutinib. Longitudinal samples were obtainable from about 30% of the 86 participants in the trial. Samples at response were collected after a median of about 11 months of treatment, with a range of about 6 to 40 months. Cryopreserved peripheral blood mononuclear cells were obtained before treatment, at response, and at either sustained remission or disease progression. On average, each sample had hundreds of thousands of productive templates and about 89,000 productive rearrangements.

The paper as a whole reports these results and caveats: Lymph node repertoires were not examined, and the timing of sampling was not matched between patients in sustained remission and those whose disease progressed. Baseline clonality exceeded that of age-matched healthy donors and correlated strongly with circulating CD8+ T-cell counts. At ibrutinib response clonality went up, during sustained remission it held steady, and at progression it dropped back toward baseline. Public clonotypes were rare and either shrank or stayed stable during treatment, and the rise in clonality at ibrutinib response reflected expansion of private clonotypes.

A MiSeq instrument was used for deep resolution sequencing, which targeted depths ranging from 1 in 1 million up to 1 in 200,000 T cells, with coverage averaging 10x for each clonotype. The immunoSEQ hsTCRB Kit was used to generate TCR beta libraries. In the original analysis: ImmunoSEQ Data Assistant and ImmunoSEQ Analyzer were used for data analysis, and V, D and J genes were assigned according to IMGT definitions. Clonality, with values ranging from 0 to 1, was calculated as one minus the normalized Shannon entropy of productive rearrangement frequencies. Only overrepresented clonotypes making up at least 0.05% of each patient's repertoire were included in the public clonotype analysis. Repertoires from some 14 age-matched healthy donors in immuneACCESS were used as clonality controls. In TCRdb, the immuneACCESS table is reduced to in-frame sequences with V and J assigned. These tables do not hold every clone; where another copy was compared, an unresolved V gene accounts for under half, and the others remain unexplained. D and trimming come from the DNA, and the V and J calls and clone size come from that table. The sample records tens of thousands of clones, about nine tenths of which are singletons. 2.5% to 3.5% of the sample is held by the ten biggest clonotypes.

The label giving this sample's time point can be read as: approximately eleven months on ibrutinib. Roughly 1.8 micrograms of genomic DNA were extracted from cryopreserved PBMCs for TCR beta library preparation. Longitudinal blood samples from CLL patients receiving ibrutinib monotherapy were subjected to high-throughput TCR beta sequencing. Patients were enrolled in a phase 2 open-label single-center ibrutinib monotherapy trial. The TCR comes from a human donor with chronic lymphocytic leukemia. The V and J segments used are TRBV19 and TRBJ2-7, with the D gene not clear enough to name. This specimen was PBMCs, taken after 12 months of ibrutinib treatment. The nucleotide sequence is given as TGTGCCAGTAGACGACTGGGGAACCGACGTGGTGGCGAGCAGTACTTC. Translated, this is CASRRLGNRRGGEQYF.